This note documents a single T cell receptor beta chain sequence. No cognate antigen has been identified for it. No base-level quality is on record; no much larger clone is a single base apart. The library was produced with 5' RACE. For sequencing, a NextSeq 500 was employed. The TCR library protocol attached a unique molecular identifier to each TCR cDNA molecule to allow correction of PCR and sequencing errors. As for the original processing: TCR identification, UMI-based error correction and CDR3 extraction were performed with Decombinator tools. TCRs above a frequency of 2 per 1,000, corresponding to the top 1% of the tumor frequency distribution, were defined as expanded. Renyi diversity was calculated using the R vegan package after each repertoire was subsampled 100 times to 5,000 TCRs. CDR3 similarity networks were built from amino acid triplet string-kernel similarity, with CDR3s being connected when pairwise similarity was above 0.82. The public reads were reanalyzed by TCRdb: fastp trimming at Q25, MiXCR alignment, in-frame beta chains only. CDR3 protein duplicates are merged, each entry listing the most common genes and DNA. The authors' filters were not applied to this entry. Across this sample there are tens of thousands of distinct CDR3 sequences, with 15% to 20% seen only once. The ten largest clones take up 20% to 25% of the sample.

This specimen's time point label, interpreted: blood at routine non-recurrence follow-up after resection. Whole RNA extracted from tumor and nontumor lung tissue, or from cryopreserved PBMC samples, was used for TCR sequencing without cell sorting. A patient was chosen for TCR sequencing only when enough RNA was available from at least two tumor regions. The data belong to a study of spatial heterogeneity in lung cancer (dated by TCRdb to between 2019 and 2020). About the investigation overall: Donors were about 70 patients with early-stage, untreated non-small cell lung cancer from the lung TRACERx cohort. Follow-up PBMC samples were sequenced whenever available, and the median time to follow-up was around two years after resection. Beta-chain transcripts were consistently detected in greater numbers than alpha-chain transcripts, which likely reflects a higher abundance of beta-chain transcripts. In the raw uncorrected reads, each unique combination of TCR and UMI appeared more than ten times on average. In non-small cell lung cancer, the study made a quantitative comparison of TCR alpha and beta repertoires among multiple tumor regions, matched nontumor lung and blood. Nonsynonymous mutation counts, determined by whole-exome sequencing of tumor tissue, were related to features of the TCR repertoire. Both alpha and beta chains were TCR-sequenced in samples taken at surgery, namely 220 tumor regions, fewer than 80 matched nontumor lung samples and around 53 PBMC samples. What the authors observed across the whole study: Only roughly 15 patients were included in the comparisons of baseline and follow-up blood repertoires. Ubiquitous expanded tumor TCRs were detected in blood more often at tumor resection than at routine follow-up. Confirming at a functional level the hypothesis that regional TCRs recognize regional mutations was considered to require additional single-cell paired TCR alpha and beta sequencing.

The junction shows trimming of 1 base on V and 2 bases on J, plus 17 bases between the germline ends. The germline V gene yields KGHDR for CDR1 and SFDVKD for CDR2. The CDR3 numbers 17 residues from cysteine through valine. The entry retains the CDR3 DNA only, 51 bases that are in frame from base 1. The chain joins TRBV24-1 to TRBJ2-7; the D gene is possibly TRBD1, with 7 bases matching. This receptor was obtained from a male donor with early-stage non-small cell lung cancer. This specimen consisted of PBMCs, obtained at follow-up. The CDR3 reads as follows: CATSDFQGEAKTYEQYV. The sequence in DNA is TGTGCCACCAGTGATTTCCAGGGGGAGGCCAAAACCTACGAGCAGTACGTC.